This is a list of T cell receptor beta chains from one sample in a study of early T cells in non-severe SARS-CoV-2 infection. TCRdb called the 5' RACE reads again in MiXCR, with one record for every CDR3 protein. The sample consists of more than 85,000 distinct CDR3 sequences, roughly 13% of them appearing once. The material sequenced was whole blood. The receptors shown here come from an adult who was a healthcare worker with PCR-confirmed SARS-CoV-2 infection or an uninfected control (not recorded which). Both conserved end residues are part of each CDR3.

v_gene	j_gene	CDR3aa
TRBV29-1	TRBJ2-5	CSVLRETQYF
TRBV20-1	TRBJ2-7	CSASPGHLYEQYF
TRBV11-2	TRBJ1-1	CASRTRQGAGRTEAFF
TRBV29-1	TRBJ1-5	CSVGEQGNQPQHF
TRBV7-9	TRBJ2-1	CASSRTSAPRFEQFF
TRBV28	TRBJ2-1	CASSLQGANEQFF
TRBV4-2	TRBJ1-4	CASSQDWMGFENEKLFF
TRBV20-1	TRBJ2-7	CSARESREISEQYF
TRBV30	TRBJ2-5	CAWSSGSVKETQYF
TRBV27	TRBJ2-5	CASSFAGGETQYF
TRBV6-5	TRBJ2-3	CASSSLVGQSDSTQYF
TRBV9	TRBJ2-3	CASSVLAGGVADTQYF
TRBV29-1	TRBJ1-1	CSVVRGAYTEAFF
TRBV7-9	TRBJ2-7	CASSLGDYEQYF
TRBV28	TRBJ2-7	CASRPIGTGYYEQYF
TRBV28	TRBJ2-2	CASSGREPPGTGELFF
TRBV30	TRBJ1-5	CAWSVFRQPQHF
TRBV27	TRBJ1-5	CASSKVAAGARQPQHF
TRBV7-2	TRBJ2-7	CASKAAGGPGYEQYF
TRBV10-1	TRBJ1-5	CASQDRTLNSNQPQHF
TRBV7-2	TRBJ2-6	CASGRDAASGANVLTF
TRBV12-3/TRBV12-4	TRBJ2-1	CASSLFGSNEQFF
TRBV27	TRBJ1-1	CASINIGGGPMNTEAFF
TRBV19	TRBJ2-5	CASRPRQALQETQYF
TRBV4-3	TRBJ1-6	CASSQENNSPLHF
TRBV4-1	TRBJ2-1	CASSPWWASGRSSYNEQFF
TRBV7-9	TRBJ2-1	CASSLKYGTSANEQFF
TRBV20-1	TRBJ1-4	CSASRSATNEKLFF
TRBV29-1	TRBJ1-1	CSAGTGEGIQAFF